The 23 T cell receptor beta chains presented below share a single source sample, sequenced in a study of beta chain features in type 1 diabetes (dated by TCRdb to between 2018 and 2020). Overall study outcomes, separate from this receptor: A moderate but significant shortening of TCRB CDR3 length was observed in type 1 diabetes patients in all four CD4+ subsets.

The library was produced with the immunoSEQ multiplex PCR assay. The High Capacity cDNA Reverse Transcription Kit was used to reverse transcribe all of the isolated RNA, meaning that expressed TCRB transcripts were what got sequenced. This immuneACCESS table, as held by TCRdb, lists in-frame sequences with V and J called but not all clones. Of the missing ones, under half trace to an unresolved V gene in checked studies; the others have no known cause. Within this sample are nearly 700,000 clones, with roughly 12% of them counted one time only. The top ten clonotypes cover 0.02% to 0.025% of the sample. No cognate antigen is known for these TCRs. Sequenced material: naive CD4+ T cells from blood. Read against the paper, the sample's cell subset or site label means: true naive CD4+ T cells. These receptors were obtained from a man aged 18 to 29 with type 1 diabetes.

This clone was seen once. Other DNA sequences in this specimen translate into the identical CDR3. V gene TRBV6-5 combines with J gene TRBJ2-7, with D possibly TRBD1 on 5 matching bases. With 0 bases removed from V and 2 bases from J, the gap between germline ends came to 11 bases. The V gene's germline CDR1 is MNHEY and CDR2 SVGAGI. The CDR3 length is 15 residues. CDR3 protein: CASSYSSDRTYEQYF. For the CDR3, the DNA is TGTGCCAGCAGTTACTCGAGTGACAGAACCTACGAGCAGTACTTC.

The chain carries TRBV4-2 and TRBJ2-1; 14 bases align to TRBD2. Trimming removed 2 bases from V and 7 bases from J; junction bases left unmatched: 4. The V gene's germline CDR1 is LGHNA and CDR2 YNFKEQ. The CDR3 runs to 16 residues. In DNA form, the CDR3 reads TGTGCCAGCAGCCAACAGACTAGCGGGGGGGTAAATGAGCAGTTCTTC. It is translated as CASSQQTSGGVNEQFF.

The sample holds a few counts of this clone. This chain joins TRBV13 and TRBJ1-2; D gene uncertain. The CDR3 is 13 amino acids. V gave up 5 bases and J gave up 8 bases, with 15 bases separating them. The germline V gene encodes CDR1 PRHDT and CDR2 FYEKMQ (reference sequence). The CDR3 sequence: CASSPRAHNGYTF. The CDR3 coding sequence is TGTGCCAGCAGCCCTAGGGCCCACAACGGCTACACCTTC.

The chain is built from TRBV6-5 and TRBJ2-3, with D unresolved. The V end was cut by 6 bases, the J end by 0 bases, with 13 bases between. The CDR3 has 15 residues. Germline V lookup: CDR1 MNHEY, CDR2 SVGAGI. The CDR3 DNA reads TGTGCCAGCAGAATAACCCGACCCAGCACAGATACGCAGTATTTT. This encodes CASRITRPSTDTQYF.

CDR3 coding DNA: TGTGCCAGCTCACGTTCTAGCCAGGGGAACACTGAAGCTTTCTTT. Protein product: CASSRSSQGNTEAFF. This chain uses TRBV18 with TRBJ1-1; tentatively, D is TRBD1 (5 bases). Trimming pared 4 bases from V and 1 base from J, leaving 13 bases between. Germline loops: CDR1 KGHSH, CDR2 LQKENI. CDR3 length: 15 residues.

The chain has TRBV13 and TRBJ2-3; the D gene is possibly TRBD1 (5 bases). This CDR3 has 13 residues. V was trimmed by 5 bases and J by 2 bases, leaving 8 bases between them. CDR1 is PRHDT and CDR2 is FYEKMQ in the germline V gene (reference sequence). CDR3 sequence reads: CASSRTSTDTQYF. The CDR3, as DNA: TGTGCCAGCAGCCGGACATCCACAGATACGCAGTATTTT.

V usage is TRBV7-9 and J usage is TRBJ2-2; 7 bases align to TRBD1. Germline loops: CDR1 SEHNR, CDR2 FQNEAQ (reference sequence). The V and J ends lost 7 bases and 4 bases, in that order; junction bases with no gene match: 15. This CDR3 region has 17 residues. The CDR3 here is CASTSIRQGRPTGELFF. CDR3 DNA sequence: TGTGCCAGCACATCCATCCGACAGGGCAGACCCACCGGGGAGCTGTTTTTT.

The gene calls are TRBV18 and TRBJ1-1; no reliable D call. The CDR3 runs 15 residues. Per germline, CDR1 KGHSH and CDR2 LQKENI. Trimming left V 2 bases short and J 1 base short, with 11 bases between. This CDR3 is CASSPVGSGNTEAFF. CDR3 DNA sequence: TGTGCCAGCTCACCAGTCGGAAGCGGGAACACTGAAGCTTTCTTT.

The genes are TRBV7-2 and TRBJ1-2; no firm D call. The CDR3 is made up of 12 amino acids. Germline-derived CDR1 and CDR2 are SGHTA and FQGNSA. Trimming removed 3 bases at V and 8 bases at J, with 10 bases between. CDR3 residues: CASSFRERGYTF. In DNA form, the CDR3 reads TGTGCCAGCAGCTTCCGCGAGCGCGGCTACACCTTC.

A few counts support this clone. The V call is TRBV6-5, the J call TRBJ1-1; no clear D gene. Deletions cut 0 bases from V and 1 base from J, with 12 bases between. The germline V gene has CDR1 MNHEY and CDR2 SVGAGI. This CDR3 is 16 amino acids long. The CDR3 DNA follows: TGTGCCAGCAGTTACTCGGTTCGGAGGACGAACACTGAAGCTTTCTTT. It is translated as CASSYSVRRTNTEAFF.

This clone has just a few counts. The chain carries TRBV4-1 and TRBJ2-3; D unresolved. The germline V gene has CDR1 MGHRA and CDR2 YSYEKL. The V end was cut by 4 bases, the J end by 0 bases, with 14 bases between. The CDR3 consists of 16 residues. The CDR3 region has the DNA TGCGCCAGCAGCCTTGTAGGAGATGACAGCACAGATACGCAGTATTTT. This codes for CASSLVGDDSTDTQYF.

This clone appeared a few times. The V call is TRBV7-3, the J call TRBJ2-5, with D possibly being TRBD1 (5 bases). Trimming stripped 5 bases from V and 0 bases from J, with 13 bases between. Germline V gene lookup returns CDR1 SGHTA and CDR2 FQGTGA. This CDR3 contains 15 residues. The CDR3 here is CASSPKAGYQETQYF. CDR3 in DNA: TGTGCCAGCAGCCCTAAGGCAGGGTACCAAGAGACCCAGTACTTC.

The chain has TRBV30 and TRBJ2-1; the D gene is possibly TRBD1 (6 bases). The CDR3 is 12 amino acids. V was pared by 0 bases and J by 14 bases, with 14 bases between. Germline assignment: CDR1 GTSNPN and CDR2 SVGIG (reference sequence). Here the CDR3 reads CAWSVRGSEEFF. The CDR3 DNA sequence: TGTGCCTGGAGTGTAAGGGGGTCGGAGGAGTTCTTC.

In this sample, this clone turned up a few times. In DNA form, the CDR3 reads TGTGCCAGCAGCCCGGGGACAGGGGGCGCAAGAATTAATGAAAAACTGTTTTTT. Encoded protein: CASSPGTGGARINEKLFF. The chain recombines TRBV4-2 with TRBJ1-4; 12 bases are shared with TRBD1. Trimming at V came to 4 bases and at J to 4 bases, leaving 10 bases not matched to a gene. Germline assignment: CDR1 LGHNA and CDR2 YNFKEQ. This CDR3 region has 18 residues.

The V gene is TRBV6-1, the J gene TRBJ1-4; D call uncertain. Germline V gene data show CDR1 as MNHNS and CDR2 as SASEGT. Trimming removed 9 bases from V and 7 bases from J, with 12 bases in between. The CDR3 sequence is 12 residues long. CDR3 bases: TGTGCCAGTGGCGAGATCGGTGAAAAACTGTTTTTT. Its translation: CASGEIGEKLFF.

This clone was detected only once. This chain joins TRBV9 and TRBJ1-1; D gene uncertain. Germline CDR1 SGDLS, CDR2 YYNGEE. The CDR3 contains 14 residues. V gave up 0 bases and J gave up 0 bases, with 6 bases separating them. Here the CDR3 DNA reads TGTGCCAGCAGCGTAGTGACGGTGAACACTGAAGCTTTCTTT. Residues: CASSVVTVNTEAFF.

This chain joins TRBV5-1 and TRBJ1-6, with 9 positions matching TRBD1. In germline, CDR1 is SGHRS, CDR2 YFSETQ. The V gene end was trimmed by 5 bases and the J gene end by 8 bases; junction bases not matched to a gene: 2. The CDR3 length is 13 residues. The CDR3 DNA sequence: TGCGCCAGCAGACAGGGGGCTGATTCACCCCTCCACTTT. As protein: CASRQGADSPLHF.

The CDR3 region has the DNA TGTGCCTGGACGACATCTATTAATTCACCCCTCCACTTT. Residues: CAWTTSINSPLHF. The genes are TRBV30 and TRBJ1-6; no definite D call. From germline, CDR1 is GTSNPN and CDR2 SVGIG (reference sequence). The CDR3 spans 13 residues. Trimming removed 4 bases at V and 6 bases at J, with 10 bases between.

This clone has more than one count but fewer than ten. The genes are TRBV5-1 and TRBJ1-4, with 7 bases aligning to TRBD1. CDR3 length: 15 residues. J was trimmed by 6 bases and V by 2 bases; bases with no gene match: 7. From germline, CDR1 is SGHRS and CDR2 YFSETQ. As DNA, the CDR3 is TGCGCCAGCAGCTTCCGGACAGGAGGGGATGAAAAACTGTTTTTT. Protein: CASSFRTGGDEKLFF.

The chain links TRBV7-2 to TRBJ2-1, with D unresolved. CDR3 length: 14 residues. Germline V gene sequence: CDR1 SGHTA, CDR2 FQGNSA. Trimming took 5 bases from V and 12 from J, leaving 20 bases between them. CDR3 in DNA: TGTGCCAGCAGCCCCCCACGGTCCCCTAAGGGGCAGTTCTTC. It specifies CASSPPRSPKGQFF. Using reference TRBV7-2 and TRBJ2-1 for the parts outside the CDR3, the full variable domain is GAGVSQSPSNKVTEKGKDVELRCDPISGHTALYWYRQSLGQGLEFLIYFQGNSAPDKSGLPSDRFSAERTGGSVSTLTIQRTQQEDSAVYLCASSPPRSPKGQFFGPGTRLTVL.

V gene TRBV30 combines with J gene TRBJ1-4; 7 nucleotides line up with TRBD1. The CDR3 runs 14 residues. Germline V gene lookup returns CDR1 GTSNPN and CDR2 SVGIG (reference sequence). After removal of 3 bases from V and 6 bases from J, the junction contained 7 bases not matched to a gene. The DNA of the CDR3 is TGTGCCTGGAGAGATAGACAGGGTGATGAAAAACTGTTTTTT. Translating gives CAWRDRQGDEKLFF.

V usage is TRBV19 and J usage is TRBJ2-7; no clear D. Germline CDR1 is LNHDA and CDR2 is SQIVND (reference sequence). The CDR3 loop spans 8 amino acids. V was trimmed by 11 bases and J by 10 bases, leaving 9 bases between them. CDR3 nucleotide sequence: TGTGCCGCCCCGAAACAGTACTTC. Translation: CAAPKQYF.

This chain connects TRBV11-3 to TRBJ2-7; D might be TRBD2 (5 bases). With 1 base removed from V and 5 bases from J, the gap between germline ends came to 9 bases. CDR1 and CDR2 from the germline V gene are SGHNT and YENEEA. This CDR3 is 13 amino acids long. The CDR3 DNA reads TGTGCCAGCAGCTTAGCGGCCGGGGACGAGCAGTACTTC. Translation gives CASSLAAGDEQYF.